The 21 T cell receptor beta chains below were found in one sample sequenced in a study of T cell responses to AZD1222 COVID-19 vaccine. Assay: immunoSEQ multiplex PCR; the TCRdb copy retains only in-frame clones and omits some. The sample contains around 100,000 clones, around 89% of which appear only once. The sequenced sample was peripheral blood, obtained on day 0 of AZD1222 vaccination. All receptors come from an adult in good health.

The rearrangement uses TRBV6-5 and TRBJ1-4; TRBD1 matches 10 bases. Germline V gene data show CDR1 as MNHEY and CDR2 as SVGAGI. Germline trimming cut 0 bases from V and 5 bases from J; bases unmatched to any gene: 3. The CDR3 is 16 residues long. Here the CDR3 DNA reads TGTGCCAGCAGTTACTCGGGGACAGGGGTAAATGAAAAACTGTTTTTT. This codes for CASSYSGTGVNEKLFF.

The V and J genes are TRBV30 and TRBJ1-4; D is perhaps TRBD1 (6 bases). Germline CDR1 reads GTSNPN; CDR2 reads SVGIG (reference sequence). The CDR3 is 15 amino acids. V was pared by 3 bases and J by 4 bases, with 15 bases between. The CDR3 DNA sequence: TGTGCCTGGAGCCCAGGGGCCGCCGTTAATGAAAAACTGTTTTTT. This sequence encodes CAWSPGAAVNEKLFF. The full variable domain, in which reference TRBV30 and TRBJ1-4 provide the parts outside the CDR3, is SQTIHQWPATLVQPVGSPLSLECTVEGTSNPNLYWYRQAAGRGLQLLFYSVGIGQISSEVPQNLSASRPQDRQFILSSKKLLLSDSGFYLCAWSPGAAVNEKLFFGSGTQLSVL.

The J gene is TRBJ1-4, the V gene TRBV28; D gene unclear. CDR1 and CDR2 from the germline V gene are MDHEN and SYDVKM. The CDR3 totals 14 residues. The V end was cut by 3 bases, the J end by 10 bases, with 15 bases between. CDR3 sequence: CASSFQARPLKLFF. The CDR3 DNA is TGTGCCAGCAGTTTTCAAGCGCGGCCGTTAAAACTGTTTTTT.

The CDR3 sequence is CASSLEFFGGRNTGELFF. CDR3 DNA: TGTGCCAGCAGCTTGGAGTTTTTCGGGGGCCGCAACACCGGGGAGCTGTTTTTT. The chain employs TRBV5-8 and TRBJ2-2; D assignment may be TRBD1 or TRBD2 (6 bases each). The V gene lost 0 bases and the J gene lost 2 bases, with 17 bases spanning the gap. The CDR3 is 18 residues long. The germline CDR1 and CDR2 sequences are SGHTS and YDEGEE.

The rearrangement uses TRBV15 and TRBJ1-2; D perhaps matches TRBD1 (5 bases). The germline V gene has CDR1 LNHNV and CDR2 YYDKDF (reference sequence). The CDR3 contains 15 residues. V was pared by 1 base and J by 5 bases, with 14 bases between. The CDR3 DNA reads as TGTGCCACCAGCAGAGGAGACAGCCTGGGGTATGGCTACACCTTC. Amino acids: CATSRGDSLGYGYTF. The whole variable domain, filled in from reference TRBV15 and TRBJ1-2, reads DAMVIQNPRYQVTQFGKPVTLSCSQTLNHNVMYWYQQKSSQAPKLLFHYYDKDFNNEADTPDNFQSRRPNTSFCFLDIRSPGLGDTAMYLCATSRGDSLGYGYTFGSGTRLTVV.

The chain combines TRBV7-7 with TRBJ1-3, with 8 bases identical to TRBD1. From germline, CDR1 is SSHAT and CDR2 FNYEAQ (reference sequence). This CDR3 region has 16 residues. The trim removed 5 bases at V and 0 bases at J, leaving 6 bases unmatched. The CDR3: CASSPGGPTSGNTIYF. In nucleotides, the CDR3 is TGTGCCAGCAGCCCAGGGGGCCCTACCTCTGGAAACACCATATATTTT.

The chain employs TRBV13 and TRBJ1-4, with 9 positions matching TRBD1. CDR1 and CDR2 (germline): PRHDT, FYEKMQ (reference sequence). This CDR3 has 15 amino acids. J was trimmed by 3 bases and V by 5 bases; bases with no gene match: 4. The CDR3 protein is CASSRGQGPNEKLFF. In DNA form, the CDR3 reads TGTGCCAGCAGCCGCGGACAGGGGCCTAATGAAAAACTGTTTTTT.

DNA of the CDR3: TGTGCCTGGAGCGGGGACGTCAGCTCCTACAATGAGCAGTTCTTC. Translating gives CAWSGDVSSYNEQFF. The chain has TRBV30 and TRBJ2-1; D might be TRBD1 or TRBD2, each matching 5 bases. Germline V gene sequence: CDR1 GTSNPN, CDR2 SVGIG (reference sequence). V gave up 3 bases and J gave up 0 bases, with 12 bases separating them. The CDR3 runs 15 residues.

V is TRBV9 and J is TRBJ1-1, with 7 nucleotides matching TRBD1. The CDR3 is made up of 14 amino acids. The V gene's germline CDR1 is SGDLS and CDR2 YYNGEE. V was pared by 4 bases and J by 1 base, with 4 bases of the junction left unmatched. CDR3 residues: CASSRGGRNTEAFF. In nucleotides, the CDR3 is TGTGCCAGCAGCAGAGGGGGCAGGAACACTGAAGCTTTCTTT.

J is TRBJ1-2 and V is TRBV2; no reliable D call. The ends were cut back, 2 bases at V and 4 bases at J, with 8 bases in the middle. This CDR3 contains 13 residues. Germline V gene sequence: CDR1 SNHLY, CDR2 FYNNEI. CDR3 bases: TGTGCCAGCAGTGAATCGGGTGGCTATGGCTACACCTTC. Translating gives CASSESGGYGYTF.

The chain recombines TRBV7-6 with TRBJ1-5; the D is unclear. V lost 1 base, J lost 6 bases, and 10 bases lay in between. CDR1 is SGHVS and CDR2 is FNYEAQ in the germline V gene. The CDR3 consists of 14 residues. The chain's CDR3 is CASSLGGIGQPQHF. CDR3 bases: TGTGCCAGCAGCTTAGGGGGTATCGGTCAGCCCCAGCATTTT. Full variable domain (remainder filled in from reference TRBV7-6 and TRBJ1-5): GAGVSQSPRYKVTKRGQDVALRCDPISGHVSLYWYRQALGQGPEFLTYFNYEAQQDKSGLPNDRFSAERPEGSISTLTIQRTEQRDSAMYRCASSLGGIGQPQHFGDGTRLSIL.

The chain links TRBV28 to TRBJ2-7; the match to TRBD1 covers 8 bases. Germline loops: CDR1 MDHEN, CDR2 SYDVKM. The length of the CDR3 is 19 residues. With V trimmed by 6 bases and J by 2 bases, 21 bases remained unmatched. The CDR3 coding sequence is TGTGCCAGCAGGGGACAGGCTCCGCTCCATAATTATTTGACCTACGAGCAGTACTTC. It encodes CASRGQAPLHNYLTYEQYF.

The V call is TRBV5-1, the J call TRBJ1-3, with no clear D. CDR1 SGHRS and CDR2 YFSETQ come from the germline V gene. V dropped 4 bases and J dropped 0 bases, with 11 bases sitting between them. The CDR3 extends over 15 amino acids. For the CDR3, the DNA is TGCGCCAGCAGCAGCGGACCGATCTCTGGAAACACCATATATTTT. Its protein is CASSSGPISGNTIYF.

The chain combines TRBV18 with TRBJ1-6; D gene uncertain. Looked up from germline, CDR1 is KGHSH and CDR2 is LQKENI. The CDR3 is 14 amino acids. With 2 bases removed from V and 7 bases from J, the gap between germline ends came to 9 bases. DNA of the CDR3: TGTGCCAGCTCACCAAGGCAAGCCAATTCACCCCTCCACTTT. It translates to CASSPRQANSPLHF.

The V gene is TRBV28, the J gene TRBJ2-1; 13 bases align to TRBD2. Germline V lookup: CDR1 MDHEN, CDR2 SYDVKM. The J segment lost 1 base and the V segment lost 4 bases, leaving 16 bases of the junction unmatched. There are 21 residues in the CDR3. The CDR3: CASSSPRDRGTSGASYNEQFF. The CDR3 DNA follows: TGTGCCAGCAGTTCTCCCCGAGACAGGGGGACTAGCGGGGCTTCCTACAATGAGCAGTTCTTC.

The chain links TRBV5-1 to TRBJ2-2, with D hard to call. Trimming removed 0 bases from V and 1 base from J, with 10 bases in between. The CDR3 has 16 amino acids. The germline V gene encodes CDR1 SGHRS and CDR2 YFSETQ. The CDR3 reads CASSLDSSGNTGELFF. Written as DNA, the CDR3 is TGCGCCAGCAGCTTGGACTCTAGTGGGAACACCGGGGAGCTGTTTTTT.

The chain is built from TRBV6-5 and TRBJ2-7; unclear D gene. The CDR3 runs to 11 residues. Trimming left V 6 bases short and J 2 bases short, with 5 bases between. The germline V gene encodes CDR1 MNHEY and CDR2 SVGAGI. CDR3 amino acids: CASRLAYEQYF. Written as DNA, the CDR3 is TGTGCCAGCAGACTTGCCTACGAGCAGTACTTC.

The J gene is TRBJ2-3, the V gene TRBV20-1, with TRBD1 as a possible D gene (5 bases). Germline V gene data show CDR1 as DFQATT and CDR2 as SNEGSKA (reference sequence). V was shortened by 3 bases and J by 6 bases, with 10 bases between the two germline ends. The CDR3 is 12 amino acids. This chain's CDR3 is CSASSGMDTQYF. CDR3 nucleotides: TGCAGTGCTAGTTCAGGGATGGATACGCAGTATTTT.

This clone showed up just once. The genes are TRBV9 and TRBJ1-2; TRBD1 matches at 9 bases. This CDR3 comprises 14 residues. Germline V lookup: CDR1 SGDLS, CDR2 YYNGEE. Trimming took 0 bases from V and 7 from J; bases not matched to a gene: 4. The CDR3 region has the DNA TGTGCCAGCAGCGTAGCCACAGGGGGCATTGGCTACACCTTC. This codes for CASSVATGGIGYTF.

The chain combines TRBV23-1 with TRBJ1-1, with D uncertain. TRBV23-1 is an ORF for which the function is uncertain. Trimming removed 8 bases at V and 10 bases at J, with 14 bases between. CDR3 length: 11 residues. The CDR3 spells CASEKYVGAFF. The CDR3 DNA sequence: TGCGCCAGCGAGAAATACGTTGGAGCTTTCTTT.

CDR3 DNA sequence: TGTGCCAGCAGCTCCTCCGGGACAGGAGGAAACACCATATATTTT. Protein: CASSSSGTGGNTIYF. The chain employs TRBV5-5 and TRBJ1-3, with 8 bases identical to TRBD1. CDR3 size: 15 residues. Germline CDR1 is SGHKS and CDR2 is YYEKEE (reference sequence). The V and J ends lost 3 bases and 4 bases, in that order; junction bases with no gene match: 6.